The 11 T cell receptor beta chains listed next were all sequenced from one sample in a study of T-cell reconstitution after alpha-beta-depleted transplantation in children. Using unique molecular identifiers, the investigators prepared the TCRbeta library. TCRdb re-analysed the PCR reads in MiXCR, keeping a single row per CDR3 protein. The sample includes some 200,000 distinct CDR3 sequences, more than 14% of them seen just once. The sample was PBMCs from the stem cell graft donor, taken from the stem cell graft. The receptors were sampled from a human donor who donated a stem cell graft to a child with acute lymphoblastic leukemia.

This clonotype showed up many times. The genes are TRBV5-6 and TRBJ1-2, with no clear D. Trimming shortened V by 1 base and J by 2 bases, and 15 bases separated the two germline ends. Germline V gene data show CDR1 as SGHDT and CDR2 as YYEEEE. CDR3 length: 16 amino acids. CDR3 amino acids: CASSLYGGNLNYGYTF. The CDR3 DNA follows: TGTGCCAGCAGCTTGTACGGAGGGAATTTAAACTATGGCTACACCTTC.

Remarks on this clonotype: This could be a read error, since a much larger clone is one nucleotide away. This chain uses TRBV6-1 with TRBJ2-1, with 9 bases fitting TRBD2. CDR1 and CDR2 (germline): MNHNS, SASEGT. V lost 7 bases to trimming and J lost 4 bases; unmatched junction nucleotides: 14. This CDR3 comprises 17 residues. The CDR3 protein is CASTKAGSSGTYNEQFF. DNA of the CDR3: TGTGCCAGCACCAAGGCCGGGTCTAGCGGGACTTACAATGAGCAGTTCTTC.

This clonotype was recorded at least ten times. The chain uses TRBV5-1 and TRBJ2-1, with 10 bases matching TRBD2. Trimming cost V 1 base and J 8 bases; bases outside gene matches: 9. Per the germline V gene, CDR1 is SGHRS and CDR2 is YFSETQ. The CDR3 length is 16 residues. The CDR3 bases are TGCGCCAGCAGCTTGTCTAGCGGGAGTTTGGTAGATGAGCAGTTCTTC. The encoded protein is CASSLSSGSLVDEQFF.

This clonotype occurred many times. In nucleotides, the CDR3 is TGTGCCAGCAGCCAAGATCCCGGGGGCGGGCAGCCCCAGCATTTT. Its translation: CASSQDPGGGQPQHF. The chain links TRBV4-2 to TRBJ1-5; the D gene is possibly TRBD1 (6 bases). This CDR3 has 15 amino acids. The germline V gene encodes CDR1 LGHNA and CDR2 YNFKEQ. V gave up 0 bases and J gave up 7 bases, with 13 bases separating them.

In the case of this clonotype: One base away lies a much larger clone, so this may be a sequencing read error. The rearrangement links TRBV7-9 to TRBJ2-1; a possible D gene is TRBD1 (6 bases). V was shortened by 5 bases and J by 3 bases, with 14 bases between the two germline ends. The CDR3 spans 15 residues. Germline V gives CDR1 SEHNR, CDR2 FQNEAQ (reference sequence). The CDR3 DNA reads TGTGCCAGCAGCCCCAGGGGACACTTCTACAATGAGCAGTTCTTC. Amino acid sequence: CASSPRGHFYNEQFF.

This clonotype was observed many times. One junction end does not reproduce the germline sequence, and a read error may be involved. The chain combines TRBV5-1 with TRBJ2-1, with 14 bases that match TRBD2. The CDR3 length is 13 residues. Germline loops: CDR1 SGHRS, CDR2 YFSETQ. Here the CDR3 DNA reads TGCGCCAGCAGCTTGGGAGGGACTAGCGGGAGACAGTTC. Translation: CASSLGGTSGRQF.

The V and J genes are TRBV20-1 and TRBJ1-2; tentatively, D is TRBD1 (5 bases). Trimming cost V 0 bases and J 2 bases, with 10 bases left between them. This CDR3 comprises 14 residues. Germline CDR1 is DFQATT and CDR2 is SNEGSKA (reference sequence). The CDR3 loop reads CSARDGRANYGYTF. As DNA, the CDR3 is TGCAGTGCTAGAGATGGCAGGGCGAACTATGGCTACACCTTC.

The CDR3 DNA reads as TGTGCCAGCAGCTTTAGGATCCCGGTAGGGGATCAGCCCCAGCATTTT. Translating gives CASSFRIPVGDQPQHF. The chain recombines TRBV5-5 with TRBJ1-5; maybe TRBD1 (5 bases). V was trimmed by 2 bases and J by 5 bases, leaving 17 bases between them. CDR1 SGHKS and CDR2 YYEKEE come from the germline V gene (reference sequence). The CDR3 has 16 residues.

There are many counts of this clonotype. The chain joins TRBV12-3 or TRBV12-4 to TRBJ1-1, with D possibly being TRBD1 (5 bases). This CDR3 is built from 14 residues. V was trimmed by 6 bases and J by 4 bases, leaving 15 bases between them. The DNA of the CDR3 is TGTGCCAGCAGATTGACAGCTGGAGGCACTGAAGCTTTCTTT. Its translation: CASRLTAGGTEAFF.

This clonotype was seen at least ten times. The V gene is TRBV7-2, the J gene TRBJ1-1; the D gene is possibly TRBD1 (6 bases). The CDR3 is 15 residues long. The V end was cut by 1 base, the J end by 0 bases, with 9 bases between. The germline V gene has CDR1 SGHTA and CDR2 FQGNSA. The CDR3: CASSLGGTMNTEAFF. DNA for the CDR3: TGTGCCAGCAGCTTAGGGGGGACAATGAACACTGAAGCTTTCTTT.

This clonotype has more than one count but fewer than ten. The chain couples TRBV29-1 to TRBJ1-6, with 9 nucleotides matching TRBD1. The germline V gene encodes CDR1 SQVTM and CDR2 ANQGSEA. Trimming at V came to 6 bases and at J to 3 bases, leaving 3 bases not matched to a gene. The CDR3 totals 14 residues. The CDR3 protein is CSVKDRGYNSPLHF. DNA of the CDR3: TGCAGCGTCAAGGACAGGGGCTATAATTCACCCCTCCACTTT.